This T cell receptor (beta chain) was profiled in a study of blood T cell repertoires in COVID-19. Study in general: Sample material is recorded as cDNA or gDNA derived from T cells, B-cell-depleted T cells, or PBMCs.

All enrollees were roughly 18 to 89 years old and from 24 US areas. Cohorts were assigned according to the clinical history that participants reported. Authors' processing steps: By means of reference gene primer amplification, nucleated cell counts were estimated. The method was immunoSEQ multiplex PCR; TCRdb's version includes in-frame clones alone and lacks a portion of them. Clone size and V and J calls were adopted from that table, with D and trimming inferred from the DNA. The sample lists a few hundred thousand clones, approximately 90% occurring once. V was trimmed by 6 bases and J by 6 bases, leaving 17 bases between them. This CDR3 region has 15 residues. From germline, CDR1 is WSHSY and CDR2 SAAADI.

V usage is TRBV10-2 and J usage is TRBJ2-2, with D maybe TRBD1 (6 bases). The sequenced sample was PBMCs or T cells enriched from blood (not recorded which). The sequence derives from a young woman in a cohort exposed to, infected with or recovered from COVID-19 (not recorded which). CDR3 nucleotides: TGCGCCAGCAGGGTAGGGACAATAAATTCCGGGGAGCTGTTTTTT. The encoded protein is CASRVGTINSGELFF.